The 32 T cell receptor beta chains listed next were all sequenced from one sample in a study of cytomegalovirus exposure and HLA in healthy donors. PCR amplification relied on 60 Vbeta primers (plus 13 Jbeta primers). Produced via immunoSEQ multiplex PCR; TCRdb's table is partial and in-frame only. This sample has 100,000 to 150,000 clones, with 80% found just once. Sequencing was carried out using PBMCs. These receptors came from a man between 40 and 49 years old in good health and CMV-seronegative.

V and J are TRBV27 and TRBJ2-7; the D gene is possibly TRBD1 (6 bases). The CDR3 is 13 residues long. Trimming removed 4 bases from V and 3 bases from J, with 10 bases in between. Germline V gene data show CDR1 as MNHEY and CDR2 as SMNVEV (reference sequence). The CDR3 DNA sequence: TGTGCCAGCAGTTCGGGACAAGGCTACGAGCAGTACTTC. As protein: CASSSGQGYEQYF.

CDR3 DNA sequence: TGTGCCAGCAGCTTGGAGGTATCGGGGACAGTAAGCTCCTACGAGCAGTACTTC. This gives the protein CASSLEVSGTVSSYEQYF. This chain connects TRBV7-8 to TRBJ2-7; 7 bases line up with TRBD1. V was pared by 3 bases and J by 0 bases, with 14 bases of the junction left unmatched. Germline assignment: CDR1 SGHVS and CDR2 FQNEAQ. The CDR3 loop spans 18 amino acids. Using reference TRBV7-8 and TRBJ2-7 for the parts outside the CDR3, the full variable domain is GAGVSQSPRYKVAKRGQDVALRCDPISGHVSLFWYQQALGQGPEFLTYFQNEAQLDKSGLPSDRFFAERPEGSVSTLKIQRTQQEDSAVYLCASSLEVSGTVSSYEQYFGPGTRLTVT.

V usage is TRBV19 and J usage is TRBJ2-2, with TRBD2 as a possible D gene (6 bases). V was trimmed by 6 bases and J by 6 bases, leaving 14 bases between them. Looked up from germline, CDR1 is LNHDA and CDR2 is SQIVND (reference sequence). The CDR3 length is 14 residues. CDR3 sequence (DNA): TGTGCCAGTAGCGTCGAGACTAGGGCCGGGGAGCTGTTTTTT. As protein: CASSVETRAGELFF.

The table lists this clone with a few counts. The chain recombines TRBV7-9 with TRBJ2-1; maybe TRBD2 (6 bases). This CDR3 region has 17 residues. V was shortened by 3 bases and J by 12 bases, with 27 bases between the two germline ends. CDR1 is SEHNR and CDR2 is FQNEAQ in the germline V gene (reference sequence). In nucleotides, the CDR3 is TGTGCCAGCAGCTTGCTAATGGGAGGCAGGGCCAAGGGCAGGCAGTTCTTC. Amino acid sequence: CASSLLMGGRAKGRQFF.

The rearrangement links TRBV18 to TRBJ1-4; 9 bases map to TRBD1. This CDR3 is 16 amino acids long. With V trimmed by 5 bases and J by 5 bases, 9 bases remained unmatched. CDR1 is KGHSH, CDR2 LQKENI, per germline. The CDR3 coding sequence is TGTGCCAGCTCAGGGCCCCGGACAGGGGTCAATGAAAAACTGTTTTTT. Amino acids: CASSGPRTGVNEKLFF.

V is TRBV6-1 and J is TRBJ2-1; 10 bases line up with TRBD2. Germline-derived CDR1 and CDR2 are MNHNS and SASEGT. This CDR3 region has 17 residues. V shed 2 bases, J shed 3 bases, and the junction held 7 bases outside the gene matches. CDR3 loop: CASSESLAGGGYNEQFF. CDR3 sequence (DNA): TGTGCCAGCAGTGAATCATTAGCGGGAGGCGGCTACAATGAGCAGTTCTTC.

The CDR3 region is CASSLTASYEQYF. The CDR3 nucleotides are TGTGCCAGCAGCCTAACAGCTTCCTACGAGCAGTACTTC. This chain uses TRBV7-2 with TRBJ2-7; unclear D gene. This CDR3 region has 13 residues. The V gene lost 5 bases and the J gene lost 1 base, with 9 bases spanning the gap. The germline V gene has CDR1 SGHTA and CDR2 FQGNSA.

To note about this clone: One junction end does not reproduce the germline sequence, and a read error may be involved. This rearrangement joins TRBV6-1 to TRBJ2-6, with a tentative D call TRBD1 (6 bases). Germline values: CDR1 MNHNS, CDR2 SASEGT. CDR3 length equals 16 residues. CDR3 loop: CASSESAGAGANALTF. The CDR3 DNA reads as TGTGCCAGCAGTGAATCGGCAGGGGCTGGGGCCAACGCCCTGACTTTC.

The CDR3 region has the DNA TGTGCCTGGAGAAAACAGGGAATCGGAAACACCATATATTTT. Its protein is CAWRKQGIGNTIYF. The chain uses TRBV30 and TRBJ1-3; possible D gene TRBD1, 6 bases. This CDR3 is built from 14 residues. With 3 bases removed from V and 4 bases from J, the gap between germline ends came to 13 bases. Germline V gene data show CDR1 as GTSNPN and CDR2 as SVGIG (reference sequence).

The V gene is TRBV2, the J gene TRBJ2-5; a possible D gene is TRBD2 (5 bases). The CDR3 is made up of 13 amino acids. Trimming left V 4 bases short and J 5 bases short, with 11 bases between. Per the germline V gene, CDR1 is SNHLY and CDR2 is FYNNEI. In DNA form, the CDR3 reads TGTGCCAGCAGTGGAGGGTGGGTGGAGACCCAGTACTTC. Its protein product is CASSGGWVETQYF.

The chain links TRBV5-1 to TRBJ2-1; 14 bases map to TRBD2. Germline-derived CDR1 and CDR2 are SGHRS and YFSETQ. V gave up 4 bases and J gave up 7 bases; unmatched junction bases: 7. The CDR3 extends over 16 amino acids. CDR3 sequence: CASSVPGLAGANEQFF. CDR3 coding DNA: TGCGCCAGCAGCGTACCGGGACTAGCGGGAGCAAATGAGCAGTTCTTC.

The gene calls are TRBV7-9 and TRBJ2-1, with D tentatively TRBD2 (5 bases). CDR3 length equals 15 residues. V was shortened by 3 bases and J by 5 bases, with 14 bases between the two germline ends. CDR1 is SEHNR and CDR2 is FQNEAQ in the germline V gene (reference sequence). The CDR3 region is CASSLRVDLNNEQFF. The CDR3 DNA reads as TGTGCCAGCAGCTTGCGGGTGGATCTCAACAATGAGCAGTTCTTC.

The CDR3 loop reads CAISLGLAETQYF. In DNA, the CDR3 is TGTGCCATCAGCCTGGGACTAGCGGAGACCCAGTACTTC. The gene calls are TRBV10-3 and TRBJ2-5; TRBD2 aligns across 10 bases. The V gene's germline CDR1 is ENHRY and CDR2 SYGVKD. The CDR3 contains 13 residues. Trimming at V came to 6 bases and at J to 5 bases, leaving 3 bases not matched to a gene.

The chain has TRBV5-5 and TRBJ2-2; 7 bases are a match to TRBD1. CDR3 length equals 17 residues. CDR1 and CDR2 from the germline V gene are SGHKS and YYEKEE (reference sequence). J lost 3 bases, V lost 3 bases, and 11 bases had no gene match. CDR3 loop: CASSSYLTGLDTGELFF. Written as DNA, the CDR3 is TGTGCCAGCAGCTCGTACCTGACAGGGTTGGACACCGGGGAGCTGTTTTTT.

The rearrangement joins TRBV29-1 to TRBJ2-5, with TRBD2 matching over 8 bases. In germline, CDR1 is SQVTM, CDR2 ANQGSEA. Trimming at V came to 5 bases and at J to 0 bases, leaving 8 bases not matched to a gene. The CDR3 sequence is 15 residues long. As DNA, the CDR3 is TGCAGCGTTCGGGGGGGCTCAACTCACCAAGAGACCCAGTACTTC. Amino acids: CSVRGGSTHQETQYF. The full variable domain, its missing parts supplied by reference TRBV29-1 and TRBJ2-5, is SAVISQKPSRDICQRGTSLTIQCQVDSQVTMMFWYRQQPGQSLTLIATANQGSEATYESGFVIDKFPISRPNLTFSTLTVSNMSPEDSSIYLCSVRGGSTHQETQYFGPGTRLLVL.

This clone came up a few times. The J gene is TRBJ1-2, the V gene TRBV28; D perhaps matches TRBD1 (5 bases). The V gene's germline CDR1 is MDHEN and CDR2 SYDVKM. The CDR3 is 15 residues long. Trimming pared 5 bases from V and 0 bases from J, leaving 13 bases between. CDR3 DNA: TGTGCCAGCAGTACCAGCGGGACTCCTAACTATGGCTACACCTTC. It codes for CASSTSGTPNYGYTF.

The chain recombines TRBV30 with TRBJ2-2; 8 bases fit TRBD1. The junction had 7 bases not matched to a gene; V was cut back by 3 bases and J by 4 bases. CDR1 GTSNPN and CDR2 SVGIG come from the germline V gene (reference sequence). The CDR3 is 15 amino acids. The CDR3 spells CAWSRPGTGTGELFF. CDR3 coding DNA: TGTGCCTGGAGCCGTCCCGGGACAGGCACCGGGGAGCTGTTTTTT. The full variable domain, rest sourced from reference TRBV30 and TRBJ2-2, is SQTIHQWPATLVQPVGSPLSLECTVEGTSNPNLYWYRQAAGRGLQLLFYSVGIGQISSEVPQNLSASRPQDRQFILSSKKLLLSDSGFYLCAWSRPGTGTGELFFGEGSRLTVL.

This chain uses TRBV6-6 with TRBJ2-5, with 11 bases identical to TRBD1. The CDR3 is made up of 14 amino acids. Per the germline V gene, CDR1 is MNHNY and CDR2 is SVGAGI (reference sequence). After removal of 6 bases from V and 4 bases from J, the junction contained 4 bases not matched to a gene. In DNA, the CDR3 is TGTGCCAGCAGAGCCGGGACAGGGGGAGAGACCCAGTACTTC. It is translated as CASRAGTGGETQYF.

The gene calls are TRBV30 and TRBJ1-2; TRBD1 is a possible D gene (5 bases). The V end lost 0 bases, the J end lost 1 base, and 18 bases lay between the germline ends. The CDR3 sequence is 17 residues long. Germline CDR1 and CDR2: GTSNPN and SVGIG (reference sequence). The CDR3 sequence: CAWSVQALSLLNYGYTF. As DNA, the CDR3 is TGTGCCTGGAGTGTACAGGCCCTCAGTTTACTTAACTATGGCTACACCTTC.

For the CDR3, the DNA is TGTGCCAGCTCACCACCTAGCCAGTCCTCCTACGAGCAGTACTTC. This gives the protein CASSPPSQSSYEQYF. The chain carries TRBV18 and TRBJ2-7, with D unresolved. Between the trimmed V and J ends, which lost 0 bases and 0 bases, there was a span of 9 bases. Per the germline V gene, CDR1 is KGHSH and CDR2 is LQKENI. The CDR3 spans 15 residues.

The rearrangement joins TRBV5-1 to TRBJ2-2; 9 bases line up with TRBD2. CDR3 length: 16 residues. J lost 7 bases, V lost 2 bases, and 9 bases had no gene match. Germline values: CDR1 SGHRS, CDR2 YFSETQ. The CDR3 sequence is CASSFLAGVVSGELFF. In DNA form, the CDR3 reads TGCGCCAGCAGCTTTTTAGCGGGAGTGGTGAGCGGGGAGCTGTTTTTT.

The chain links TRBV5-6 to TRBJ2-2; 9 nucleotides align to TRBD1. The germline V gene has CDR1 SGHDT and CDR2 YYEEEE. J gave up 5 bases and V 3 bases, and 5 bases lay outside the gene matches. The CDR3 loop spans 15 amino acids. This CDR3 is CASSWGQGRTGELFF. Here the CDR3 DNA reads TGTGCCAGCAGCTGGGGACAGGGAAGGACCGGGGAGCTGTTTTTT.

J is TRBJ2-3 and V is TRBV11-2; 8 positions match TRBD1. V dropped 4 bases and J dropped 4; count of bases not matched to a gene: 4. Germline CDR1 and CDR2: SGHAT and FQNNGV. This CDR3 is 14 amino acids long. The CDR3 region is CASSSRDRSDTQYF. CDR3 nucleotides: TGTGCCAGCAGCTCGAGGGACAGGTCAGATACGCAGTATTTT.

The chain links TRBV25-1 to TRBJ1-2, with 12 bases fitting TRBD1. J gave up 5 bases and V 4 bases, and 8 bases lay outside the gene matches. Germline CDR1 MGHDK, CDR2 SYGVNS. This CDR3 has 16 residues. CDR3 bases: TGTGCCAGCAGTGTCCCAGGGACAGGGGGCTCGTATGGCTACACCTTC. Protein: CASSVPGTGGSYGYTF.

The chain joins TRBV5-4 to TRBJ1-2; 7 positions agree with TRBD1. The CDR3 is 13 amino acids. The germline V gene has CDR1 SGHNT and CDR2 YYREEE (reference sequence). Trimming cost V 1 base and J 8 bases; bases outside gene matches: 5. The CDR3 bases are TGTGCCAGCAGCTTGAAGCAGGGGGAAGGCTACACCTTC. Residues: CASSLKQGEGYTF. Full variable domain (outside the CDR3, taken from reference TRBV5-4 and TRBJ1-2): ETGVTQSPTHLIKTRGQQVTLRCSSQSGHNTVSWYQQALGQGPQFIFQYYREEENGRGNFPPRFSGLQFPNYSSELNVNALELDDSALYLCASSLKQGEGYTFGSGTRLTVV.

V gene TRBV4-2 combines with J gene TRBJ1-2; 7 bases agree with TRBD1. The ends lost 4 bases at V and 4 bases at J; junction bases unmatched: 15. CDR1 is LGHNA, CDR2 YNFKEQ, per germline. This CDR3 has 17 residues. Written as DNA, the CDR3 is TGTGCCAGCAGCCGTTCCCCGGCAGGACAGGCCACCTATGGCTACACCTTC. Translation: CASSRSPAGQATYGYTF.

The CDR3 DNA follows: TGTGCCTGGAGTCGGACTAGCGGGGTGGAGCTGTTTTTT. Translated, it gives CAWSRTSGVELFF. The chain is built from TRBV30 and TRBJ2-2; 12 bases match TRBD2. Germline CDR1 and CDR2: GTSNPN and SVGIG (reference sequence). The CDR3 extends over 13 amino acids. The junction had 2 bases not matched to a gene; V was cut back by 2 bases and J by 10 bases.

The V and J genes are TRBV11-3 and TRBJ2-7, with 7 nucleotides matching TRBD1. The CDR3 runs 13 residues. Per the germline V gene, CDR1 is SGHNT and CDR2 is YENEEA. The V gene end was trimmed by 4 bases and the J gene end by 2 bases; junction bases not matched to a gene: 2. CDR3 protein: CASSSQGAYEQYF. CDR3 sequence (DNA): TGTGCCAGCAGCTCCCAGGGGGCCTACGAGCAGTACTTC.

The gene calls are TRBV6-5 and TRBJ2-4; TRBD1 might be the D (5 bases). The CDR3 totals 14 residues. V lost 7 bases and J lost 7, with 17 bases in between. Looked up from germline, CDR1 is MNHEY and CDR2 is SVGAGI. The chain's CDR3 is CASTETAGWNIQYF. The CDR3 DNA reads TGTGCCAGCACCGAGACAGCAGGTTGGAACATTCAGTACTTC.

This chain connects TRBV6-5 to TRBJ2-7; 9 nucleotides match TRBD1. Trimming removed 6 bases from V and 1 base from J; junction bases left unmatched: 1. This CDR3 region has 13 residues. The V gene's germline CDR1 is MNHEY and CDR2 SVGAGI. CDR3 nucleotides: TGTGCCAGCAGGGGACAGGGTTCCTACGAGCAGTACTTC. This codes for CASRGQGSYEQYF.

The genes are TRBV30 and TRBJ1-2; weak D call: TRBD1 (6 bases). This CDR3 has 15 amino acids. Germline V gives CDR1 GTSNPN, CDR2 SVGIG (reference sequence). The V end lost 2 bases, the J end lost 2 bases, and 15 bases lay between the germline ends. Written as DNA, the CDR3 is TGTGCCTGGAGTCTTGGACAGAGAGGGAACTATGGCTACACCTTC. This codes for CAWSLGQRGNYGYTF.

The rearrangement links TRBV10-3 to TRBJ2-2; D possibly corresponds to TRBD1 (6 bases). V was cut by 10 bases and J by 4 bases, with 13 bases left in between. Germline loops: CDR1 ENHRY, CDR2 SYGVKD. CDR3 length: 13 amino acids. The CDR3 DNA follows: TGTGCCAACAAAGGGGGTAGCACCGGGGAGCTGTTTTTT. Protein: CANKGGSTGELFF.